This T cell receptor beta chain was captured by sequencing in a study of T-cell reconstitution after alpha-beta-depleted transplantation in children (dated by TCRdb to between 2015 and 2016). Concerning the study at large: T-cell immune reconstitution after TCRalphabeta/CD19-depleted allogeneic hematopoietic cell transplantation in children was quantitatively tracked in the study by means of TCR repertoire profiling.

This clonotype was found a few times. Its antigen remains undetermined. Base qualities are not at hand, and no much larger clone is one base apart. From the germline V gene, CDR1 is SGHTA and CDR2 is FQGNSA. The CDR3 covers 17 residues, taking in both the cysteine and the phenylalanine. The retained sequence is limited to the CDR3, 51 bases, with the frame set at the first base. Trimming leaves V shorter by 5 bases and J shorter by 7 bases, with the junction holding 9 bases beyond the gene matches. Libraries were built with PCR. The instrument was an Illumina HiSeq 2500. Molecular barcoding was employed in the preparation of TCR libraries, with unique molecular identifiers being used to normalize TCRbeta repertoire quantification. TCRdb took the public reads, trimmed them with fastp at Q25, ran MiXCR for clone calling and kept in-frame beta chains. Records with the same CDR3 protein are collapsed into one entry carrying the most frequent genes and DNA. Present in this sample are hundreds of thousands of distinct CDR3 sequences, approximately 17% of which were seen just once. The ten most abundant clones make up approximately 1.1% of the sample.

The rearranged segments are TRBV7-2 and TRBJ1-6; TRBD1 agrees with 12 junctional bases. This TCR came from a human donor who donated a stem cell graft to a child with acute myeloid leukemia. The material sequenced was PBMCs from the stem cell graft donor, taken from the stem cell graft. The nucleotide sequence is TGTGCCAGCAGCGGGGACAGGGGGCTAGGGGAAAATTCACCCCTCCACTTT. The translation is CASSGDRGLGENSPLHF.